One and the same sample provided the 25 T cell receptor beta chains below, sequenced in a study of blood T cell repertoires in COVID-19. TCRdb keeps only in-frame clones here, not all; method: immunoSEQ multiplex PCR. This sample has approximately 92,000 clones, with about 70% found just once. The sample consisted of peripheral blood. The receptors come from a woman aged 55-69 years in a cohort sampled during active or convalescent COVID-19.

The chain links TRBV12-3 or TRBV12-4 to TRBJ2-1; D is possibly TRBD1 (6 bases). V was clipped by 1 base and J by 6 bases, with 7 bases between them. This CDR3 spans 13 amino acids. CDR3 region: CASSLVGGNEQFF. In DNA, the CDR3 is TGTGCCAGCAGTTTAGTAGGGGGCAATGAGCAGTTCTTC.

V usage is TRBV28 and J usage is TRBJ1-5; 7 nucleotides line up with TRBD1. Germline CDR1 MDHEN, CDR2 SYDVKM. This CDR3 has 15 residues. V was clipped by 5 bases and J by 4 bases; unmatched bases: 8. The CDR3 protein is CASSTRQGGNQPQHF. The CDR3 DNA reads TGTGCCAGCAGTACCCGACAGGGTGGGAATCAGCCCCAGCATTTT.

This chain connects TRBV10-2 to TRBJ2-2; a possible D gene is TRBD1 (7 bases). V dropped 4 bases and J dropped 2 bases, with 11 bases sitting between them. This CDR3 contains 15 residues. Germline CDR1 WSHSY, CDR2 SAAADI. CDR3 amino acids: CASSGGDRNTGELFF. The CDR3 nucleotides are TGCGCCAGCAGTGGCGGGGACAGAAACACCGGGGAGCTGTTTTTT.

V is TRBV27 and J is TRBJ2-5; 11 bases align to TRBD1. CDR1 is MNHEY and CDR2 is SMNVEV in the germline V gene (reference sequence). V lost 5 bases to trimming and J lost 4 bases; unmatched junction nucleotides: 12. There are 17 residues in the CDR3. The CDR3 DNA follows: TGTGCCAGCAGTGCTGGTTACCCCGGGACAGGGGGAGAGACCCAGTACTTC. It yields the protein CASSAGYPGTGGETQYF.

A remark on this clone: Other DNA sequences of this sample code for an identical CDR3. Here the CDR3 DNA reads TGTGCCAGCAGCGTAGTCCCCGGGACAGGCTACGAGCAGTACTTC. This sequence encodes CASSVVPGTGYEQYF. V is TRBV9 and J is TRBJ2-7; TRBD1 matches 8 bases. The CDR3 length is 15 residues. Germline trimming cut 0 bases from V and 3 bases from J; bases unmatched to any gene: 5. The germline V gene has CDR1 SGDLS and CDR2 YYNGEE.

J is TRBJ2-3 and V is TRBV5-4; a weak D match, TRBD2 (5 bases). This CDR3 has 15 residues. V shed 0 bases and J shed 1 base, with 9 bases lying between them. Germline CDR1 reads SGHNT; CDR2 reads YYREEE (reference sequence). The CDR3 loop is CASSLGGSRTDTQYF. For the CDR3, the DNA is TGTGCCAGCAGCTTGGGCGGGTCTCGCACAGATACGCAGTATTTT.

A single count supports this clone. The chain joins TRBV7-8 to TRBJ2-7, with a possible D match to TRBD2 (6 bases). The germline CDR1 and CDR2 sequences are SGHVS and FQNEAQ. The V and J ends lost 5 bases and 0 bases respectively, with 14 bases between them. This CDR3 comprises 15 residues. CDR3 region: CASSQFRGSSYEQYF. CDR3 DNA sequence: TGTGCCAGCAGCCAATTTCGGGGGTCCTCCTACGAGCAGTACTTC.

The chain recombines TRBV18 with TRBJ1-5; 7 bases are a match to TRBD1. The trim removed 3 bases at V and 11 bases at J, leaving 13 bases unmatched. Germline V gene sequence: CDR1 KGHSH, CDR2 LQKENI. The CDR3 totals 15 residues. CDR3 residues: CASSPPGQAGGAQHF. The DNA of the CDR3 is TGTGCCAGCTCACCGCCAGGACAGGCGGGTGGGGCCCAGCATTTT.

V usage is TRBV2 and J usage is TRBJ2-7; TRBD1 matches 8 bases. The ends lost 7 bases at V and 4 bases at J; junction bases unmatched: 3. The CDR3 has 12 residues. CDR1 SNHLY and CDR2 FYNNEI come from the germline V gene. DNA of the CDR3: TGTGCCAGCACCCGGGACAGGTACGAGCAGTACTTC. Protein product: CASTRDRYEQYF.

This clone has just a few counts. V and J are TRBV7-9 and TRBJ2-5; D possibly corresponds to TRBD2 (5 bases). The CDR3 totals 17 residues. Germline V gives CDR1 SEHNR, CDR2 FQNEAQ (reference sequence). V was pared by 2 bases and J by 5 bases, with 21 bases between. This CDR3 reads CASSLRARARSSETQYF. CDR3 DNA: TGTGCCAGCAGCTTAAGGGCGCGGGCTAGATCTTCGGAGACCCAGTACTTC.

This clone was observed a handful of times. One junction end does not reproduce the germline sequence, and a read error may be involved. The chain is built from TRBV29-1 and TRBJ1-3; D is uncertain. Germline V gene data show CDR1 as SQVTM and CDR2 as ANQGSEA. The CDR3 runs to 15 residues. CDR3 nucleotide sequence: TGCAGCGTTATACTCGGCAGGTCCTCTCGAAACACCATATATTTT. Amino acids: CSVILGRSSRNTIYF.

The V and J genes are TRBV7-8 and TRBJ2-4; 9 bases are shared with TRBD2. The length of the CDR3 is 14 residues. V gave up 5 bases and J gave up 7 bases; unmatched junction bases: 6. CDR1 and CDR2 from the germline V gene are SGHVS and FQNEAQ. The CDR3: CASSGSGGPNIQYF. CDR3 bases: TGTGCCAGCAGCGGCAGCGGGGGGCCCAACATTCAGTACTTC. Based on the CDR3 plus reference TRBV7-8 and TRBJ2-4, the full variable domain is GAGVSQSPRYKVAKRGQDVALRCDPISGHVSLFWYQQALGQGPEFLTYFQNEAQLDKSGLPSDRFFAERPEGSVSTLKIQRTQQEDSAVYLCASSGSGGPNIQYFGAGTRLSVL.

This chain uses TRBV11-2 with TRBJ2-5; D possibly corresponds to TRBD1 (5 bases). The germline CDR1 and CDR2 sequences are SGHAT and FQNNGV. The CDR3 consists of 15 residues. The V end was cut by 0 bases, the J end by 5 bases, with 13 bases between. The CDR3 DNA is TGTGCCAGCAGCTTAGATTCAGGGTTAACGGAGACCCAGTACTTC. Amino acids: CASSLDSGLTETQYF.

The chain is built from TRBV5-1 and TRBJ1-6, with 7 bases matching TRBD1. V was pared by 1 base and J by 9 bases, with 4 bases of the junction left unmatched. CDR3 length: 14 amino acids. From germline, CDR1 is SGHRS and CDR2 YFSETQ. CDR3 nucleotides: TGCGCCAGCAGCTTGTCGACAGGGATTTCACCCCTCCACTTT. Amino acid sequence: CASSLSTGISPLHF.

This chain uses TRBV10-1 with TRBJ2-7; a weak D match, TRBD2 (6 bases). In germline, CDR1 is WNHNN, CDR2 SYGVQD (reference sequence). The CDR3 extends over 14 amino acids. V was shortened by 0 bases and J by 0 bases, with 6 bases between the two germline ends. CDR3 in DNA: TGCGCCAGCAGTGAGTCACTAGCCTCCTACGAGCAGTACTTC. This encodes CASSESLASYEQYF.

The V call is TRBV3-1 (or the pseudogene TRBV3-2), the J call TRBJ2-1; 12 nucleotides agree with TRBD2. V was pared by 0 bases and J by 7 bases, with 7 bases of the junction left unmatched. CDR1 and CDR2 from the germline V gene are LGHDT and YNNKEL (reference sequence). This CDR3 contains 17 residues. CDR3 protein: CASSQDVLAGGRNEQFF. The DNA of the CDR3 is TGTGCCAGCAGCCAAGACGTTCTAGCGGGGGGGCGGAATGAGCAGTTCTTC.

The genes are TRBV28 and TRBJ2-7, with a tentative D call TRBD1 (6 bases). The CDR3 loop spans 13 amino acids. Germline V gene sequence: CDR1 MDHEN, CDR2 SYDVKM. The V gene lost 7 bases and the J gene lost 2 bases, with 12 bases spanning the gap. The CDR3 loop reads CASINWDTYEQYF. The CDR3 nucleotides are TGTGCCAGCATAAATTGGGACACCTACGAGCAGTACTTC.

The V and J genes are TRBV19 and TRBJ2-2, with D uncertain. Germline V CDR1 and CDR2: LNHDA, SQIVND (reference sequence). V was trimmed by 3 bases and J by 3 bases, leaving 11 bases between them. The CDR3 is 15 residues long. Here the CDR3 DNA reads TGTGCCAGTAGTATCGGAGAGATGGACACCGGGGAGCTGTTTTTT. It codes for CASSIGEMDTGELFF. The complete variable domain, with remaining parts taken from reference TRBV19 and TRBJ2-2, reads DGGITQSPKYLFRKEGQNVTLSCEQNLNHDAMYWYRQDPGQGLRLIYYSQIVNDFQKGDIAEGYSVSREKKESFPLTVTSAQKNPTAFYLCASSIGEMDTGELFFGEGSRLTVL.

This chain uses TRBV2 with TRBJ1-5; D remains unclear. Deletions cut 4 bases from V and 3 bases from J, with 7 bases between. Germline V gene sequence: CDR1 SNHLY, CDR2 FYNNEI. The CDR3 runs to 13 residues. The CDR3 nucleotides are TGTGCCAGCAGTGTGTATTTCAATCAGCCCCAGCATTTT. Amino acid sequence: CASSVYFNQPQHF.

The chain uses TRBV15 and TRBJ1-4; 8 nucleotides align to TRBD1. The J segment lost 8 bases and the V segment lost 5 bases, leaving 10 bases of the junction unmatched. The CDR3 runs to 15 residues. Germline lookup yields CDR1 LNHNV and CDR2 YYDKDF (reference sequence). CDR3 DNA sequence: TGTGCCACCAGCGCCCGGACAGGGATGGACGAAAAACTGTTTTTT. Translated, it gives CATSARTGMDEKLFF.

The V call is TRBV6-6, the J call TRBJ1-1; weak D call: TRBD1 (6 bases). CDR1 and CDR2 (germline): MNHNY, SVGAGI (reference sequence). Trimming left V 8 bases short and J 2 bases short, with 12 bases between. This CDR3 has 13 residues. DNA for the CDR3: TGTGCCAGCGTCGACAGGCCTAACACTGAAGCTTTCTTT. As protein: CASVDRPNTEAFF.

The table lists this clone with a few counts. The CDR3 loop is CASSQDTVDGGEQYF. CDR3 DNA: TGCGCCAGCAGCCAAGATACCGTAGACGGGGGCGAGCAGTACTTC. The chain combines TRBV4-3 with TRBJ2-7; TRBD2 is a possible D gene (6 bases). The CDR3 has 15 residues. From germline, CDR1 is LGHNA and CDR2 YSLEER. Trimming left V 0 bases short and J 6 bases short, with 15 bases between.

This clone is a singleton in its sample. The J gene is TRBJ1-6, the V gene TRBV12-3 or TRBV12-4; D gene uncertain. The CDR3 sequence is 13 residues long. The V end was cut by 6 bases, the J end by 7 bases, with 10 bases between. Here the CDR3 reads CASSPRSNSPLHF. CDR3 nucleotides: TGTGCCAGCAGCCCCCGGTCGAATTCACCCCTCCACTTT.

V is TRBV7-9 and J is TRBJ1-5; perhaps TRBD1 as D (6 bases). The CDR3 extends over 15 amino acids. Germline CDR1 SEHNR, CDR2 FQNEAQ (reference sequence). The V gene lost 1 base and the J gene lost 2 bases, with 9 bases spanning the gap. CDR3 region: CASSLGGGGNQPQHF. CDR3 sequence (DNA): TGTGCCAGCAGCTTAGGAGGGGGTGGCAATCAGCCCCAGCATTTT.

The rearrangement joins TRBV7-9 to TRBJ1-1; 7 bases fit TRBD1. V gave up 8 bases and J gave up 0 bases; unmatched junction bases: 9. Germline V gives CDR1 SEHNR, CDR2 FQNEAQ (reference sequence). There are 15 residues in the CDR3. CDR3 sequence reads: CASVRDRSMNTEAFF. In DNA, the CDR3 is TGTGCCAGCGTCCGGGACAGAAGCATGAACACTGAAGCTTTCTTT.